Listed here are 23 T cell receptor beta chains from one sample, sequenced in a study of blood T cells in healthy people across ages. It was with a sample-barcoded 5' primer and a J-beta primer mix that a second PCR of roughly 7 to 12 cycles was run. A single record per CDR3 protein comes from TCRdb applying MiXCR to the 5' RACE reads. The sample comprises roughly 560,000 distinct CDR3 sequences, more than 20% of which are singletons, and roughly 9% rests with the top ten. The data were also submitted as part of a second study, on T cells of mothers and their children.

Sample: blood. The receptors here all came from a boy younger than 18 in good health.

Here the CDR3 reads CASSFSGTGGDQPQHF. For the CDR3, the DNA is TGTGCCAGCAGCTTCTCGGGGACAGGGGGCGATCAGCCCCAGCATTTT. V is TRBV7-8 and J is TRBJ1-5; 12 positions agree with TRBD1. J gave up 5 bases and V 3 bases, and 5 bases lay outside the gene matches. CDR3 size: 16 residues. Per germline, CDR1 SGHVS and CDR2 FQNEAQ.

This sequence joins TRBV15 and TRBJ1-1; D uncertain. Germline V gives CDR1 LNHNV, CDR2 YYDKDF (reference sequence). The CDR3 spans 15 residues. V lost 1 base and J 3 bases, leaving 12 bases between the germline ends. CDR3 coding DNA: TGTGCCACCAGCAGAGGAGTGTCTCGGGACACTGAAGCTTTCTTT. Protein product: CATSRGVSRDTEAFF.

J is TRBJ2-5 and V is TRBV7-9, with 10 bases aligning to TRBD1. From germline, CDR1 is SEHNR and CDR2 FQNEAQ (reference sequence). J was trimmed by 5 bases and V by 8 bases; bases with no gene match: 2. The CDR3 totals 12 residues. The CDR3 DNA reads TGTGCCAGCGACAGGGGGCGGGAGACCCAGTACTTC. Amino acids: CASDRGRETQYF.

V gene TRBV7-2 combines with J gene TRBJ2-7, with D unclear. Germline assignment: CDR1 SGHTA and CDR2 FQGNSA. The V end lost 2 bases, the J end lost 0 bases, and 11 bases lay between the germline ends. CDR3 length: 15 residues. The CDR3 protein is CASSLTYRASYEQYF. The CDR3 DNA follows: TGTGCCAGCAGCTTAACCTACCGTGCCTCCTACGAGCAGTACTTC.

The chain links TRBV5-1 to TRBJ2-3; D gene unclear. V was cut by 0 bases and J by 2 bases, with 4 bases left in between. The CDR3 is made up of 13 amino acids. Germline V lookup: CDR1 SGHRS, CDR2 YFSETQ. The CDR3 loop is CASSLEPTDTQYF. The CDR3 bases are TGCGCCAGCAGCTTGGAGCCCACAGATACGCAGTATTTT.

The rearrangement joins TRBV20-1 to TRBJ2-3, with D unresolved. The germline V and J ends were trimmed by 0 bases and 4 bases, with 5 bases remaining between them. The CDR3 has 12 amino acids. Looked up from germline, CDR1 is DFQATT and CDR2 is SNEGSKA (reference sequence). The CDR3 nucleotides are TGCAGTGCTAGAGATGTCTCAGATACGCAGTATTTT. This gives the protein CSARDVSDTQYF.

This clonotype was found a few times. This chain connects TRBV6-2 or TRBV6-3 to TRBJ2-5; no clear D gene. Germline values: CDR1 MNHEY, CDR2 SVGEGT. V was shortened by 1 base and J by 2 bases, with 14 bases between the two germline ends. CDR3 length: 16 amino acids. In nucleotides, the CDR3 is TGTGCCAGCAGTTACTTTTTTGGAGAGAATCAAGAGACCCAGTACTTC. It codes for CASSYFFGENQETQYF.

This clonotype occurred a few times. This chain connects TRBV20-1 to TRBJ2-3; tentatively, D is TRBD1 (5 bases). V was clipped by 6 bases and J by 6 bases, with 19 bases between them. Germline lookup yields CDR1 DFQATT and CDR2 SNEGSKA (reference sequence). This CDR3 contains 14 residues. CDR3 residues: CSALRQGLRDTQYF. As DNA, the CDR3 is TGCAGTGCCCTTCGCCAGGGCCTCAGGGATACGCAGTATTTT.

This clonotype was counted only a few times. The chain links TRBV9 to TRBJ2-7; 9 bases agree with TRBD2. This CDR3 is 14 amino acids long. V was pared by 4 bases and J by 6 bases, with 8 bases of the junction left unmatched. Germline V gives CDR1 SGDLS, CDR2 YYNGEE. The CDR3 sequence: CASSPGLAPLEQYF. CDR3 nucleotides: TGTGCCAGCAGCCCGGGACTAGCCCCCCTCGAGCAGTACTTC.

This clonotype has just a few counts. The J gene is TRBJ1-1, the V gene TRBV29-1, with D maybe TRBD1 (5 bases). This CDR3 region has 10 residues. V lost 1 base and J lost 11, with 8 bases in between. The germline CDR1 and CDR2 sequences are SQVTM and ANQGSEA. This CDR3 is CSVEAGRAFF. The CDR3 nucleotides read TGCAGCGTTGAAGCAGGGCGGGCTTTCTTT.

The CDR3 here is CSARDGTGRSTNEKLFF. The CDR3 DNA reads as TGCAGTGCTAGAGATGGGACAGGGAGGTCGACTAATGAAAAACTGTTTTTT. The chain has TRBV20-1 and TRBJ1-4, with 9 bases aligning to TRBD1. With 0 bases clipped from V and 2 bases from J, the junction kept 7 bases outside the gene matches. The germline V gene encodes CDR1 DFQATT and CDR2 SNEGSKA (reference sequence). This CDR3 comprises 17 residues.

V and J are TRBV11-2 and TRBJ2-5; TRBD2 matches 7 bases. The J call may be incorrect, as the DNA end agrees better with TRBJ2-1. The CDR3 has 17 residues. The germline V gene has CDR1 SGHAT and CDR2 FQNNGV. The CDR3 region is CASSLPGLAGVGNEQFF. The CDR3 region has the DNA TGTGCCAGCAGCTTACCGGGACTGGCGGGAGTGGGCAATGAGCAGTTCTTC.

This clonotype occurred a few times. The V call is TRBV7-9, the J call TRBJ1-1, with D unclear. Germline V gene lookup returns CDR1 SEHNR and CDR2 FQNEAQ (reference sequence). The CDR3 totals 13 residues. Trimming took 3 bases from V and 6 from J, leaving 11 bases between them. The CDR3 region has the DNA TGTGCCAGCAGCTTTGGGGTAGGAGCTGAAGCTTTCTTT. It encodes CASSFGVGAEAFF.

This clonotype has more than one count but fewer than ten. This chain links TRBV2 with TRBJ2-5; D may be TRBD1 or TRBD2 (5 bases each). V gave up 6 bases and J gave up 5 bases, with 16 bases separating them. Germline CDR1 and CDR2: SNHLY and FYNNEI. This CDR3 comprises 14 residues. The CDR3 DNA is TGTGCCAGCAGCTGGGGGTCTTTAGGGGAGACCCAGTACTTC. Its protein is CASSWGSLGETQYF.

This clonotype appeared a few times. The chain combines TRBV4-2 with TRBJ2-5, with 12 bases matching TRBD1. Germline CDR1 is LGHNA and CDR2 is YNFKEQ. This CDR3 is 18 amino acids long. The J segment lost 1 base and the V segment lost 0 bases, leaving 6 bases of the junction unmatched. The CDR3 nucleotides read TGTGCCAGCAGCCAAGAATTCGAGGGACAGGGGGCCCAAGAGACCCAGTACTTC. This gives the protein CASSQEFEGQGAQETQYF.

This clonotype has just a few counts. V and J are TRBV6-5 and TRBJ2-7; 8 bases match TRBD2. After removal of 2 bases from V and 0 bases from J, the junction contained 3 bases not matched to a gene. The CDR3 totals 15 residues. Germline CDR1 is MNHEY and CDR2 is SVGAGI. The CDR3 loop reads CASSYEAGVSYEQYF. CDR3 nucleotide sequence: TGTGCCAGCAGTTACGAAGCGGGAGTCTCCTACGAGCAGTACTTC.

In this sample, this clonotype turned up a few times. This chain connects TRBV4-2 to TRBJ2-1; D is ambiguous. The end of the DNA fits TRBJ2-7 better, so the J call may be wrong. Per the germline V gene, CDR1 is LGHNA and CDR2 is YNFKEQ. This CDR3 region has 14 residues. In nucleotides, the CDR3 is TGTGCCAGCAGCCTGCTCGTCAACCCGAACGAGCAGTACTTC. Residues: CASSLLVNPNEQYF.

CDR3 nucleotides: TGCGCCAGCAGCCAATGGGGGACAGGGGTTGCCTACAATGAGCAGTTCTTC. Translating it yields CASSQWGTGVAYNEQFF. The chain has TRBV4-3 and TRBJ2-1; TRBD1 aligns across 10 bases. The V and J ends lost 2 bases and 2 bases, in that order; junction bases with no gene match: 6. The CDR3 has 17 residues. Germline V gives CDR1 LGHNA, CDR2 YSLEER.

This clonotype was recorded a few times. The chain is built from TRBV6-6 and TRBJ2-5; D gene ambiguous. Gene TRBJ2-7 matches the end of the DNA better, so the J call may be wrong. Germline CDR1 MNHNY, CDR2 SVGAGI (reference sequence). CDR3 length: 16 amino acids. CDR3 sequence reads: CASSYSGSPLVGEQYF. The CDR3 nucleotides are TGTGCCAGCAGTTACTCCGGTTCCCCCTTGGTGGGCGAGCAGTACTTC.

The V call is TRBV3-1, the J call TRBJ1-2; 10 bases are a match to TRBD1. V gave up 1 base and J gave up 7 bases; unmatched junction bases: 6. The germline CDR1 and CDR2 sequences are LGHDT and YNNKEL (reference sequence). The CDR3 consists of 15 residues. The CDR3 here is CASSQALTGGIGYTF. CDR3 sequence (DNA): TGTGCCAGCAGCCAAGCCCTGACAGGGGGCATTGGCTACACCTTC.

This clonotype was recorded many times. The rearrangement uses TRBV6-5 and TRBJ1-4, with a tentative D call TRBD1 (5 bases). The germline V and J ends were trimmed by 2 bases and 7 bases, with 8 bases remaining between them. The CDR3 sequence is 13 residues long. Per germline, CDR1 MNHEY and CDR2 SVGAGI. This chain's CDR3 is CASSYGGAEKLFF. CDR3 in DNA: TGTGCCAGCAGTTACGGTGGGGCTGAAAAACTGTTTTTT.

The chain has TRBV6-2 or TRBV6-3 and TRBJ2-6; D not certain. The CDR3 is 17 amino acids. Germline V gives CDR1 MNHEY, CDR2 SVGEGT. V lost 6 bases, J lost 0 bases, and 15 bases lay in between. CDR3 loop: CASSQPFLLSGANVLTF. The CDR3 DNA reads TGTGCCAGCAGCCAACCCTTCCTCCTCTCTGGGGCCAACGTCCTGACTTTC.

This clonotype appeared a few times. The rearrangement links TRBV29-1 to TRBJ1-1, with a tentative D call TRBD1 (6 bases). V was shortened by 7 bases and J by 0 bases, with 15 bases between the two germline ends. This CDR3 has 14 residues. Germline assignment: CDR1 SQVTM and CDR2 ANQGSEA. CDR3 sequence: CSGTQGHMNTEAFF. The CDR3 coding sequence is TGCAGCGGTACTCAGGGACACATGAACACTGAAGCTTTCTTT.